This T cell receptor (beta chain) was obtained from a study of T-cell reconstitution after alpha-beta-depleted transplantation in children. The study's findings and limits: Some patients' high day-60 TCRbeta diversity was attributed to recipient cells surviving conditioning. Several hundred expanded graft clones reportedly supplied alpha-beta T cells about two months after transplant. T-cell counts and diversity were attributed mostly to newly produced T cells one year after transplant.

On this clonotype itself: Antigen specificity is unknown.

This sample's TCRbeta library carried unique molecular identifier barcodes. TCRdb itself ran the PCR reads through MiXCR, one entry per CDR3 protein. The sample consists of fewer than 350,000 distinct CDR3 sequences, roughly 7.8% of them appearing once. The CDR3 sequence is 15 residues long. V was cut by 5 bases and J by 2 bases, with 14 bases left in between. Per germline, CDR1 LGHNA and CDR2 YNFKEQ. V gene TRBV4-2 combines with J gene TRBJ2-3; a possible D gene is TRBD2 (7 bases). The starting material was peripheral blood, obtained 360 days after TCRalphabeta/CD19-depleted stem cell transplant. The origin of this receptor is a female patient between 2 and 15 years old who had a stem cell transplant for Fanconi anemia, so the T cells may come from the graft donor. The CDR3 loop reads CASSLRGAYTDTQYF. The CDR3 region has the DNA TGTGCCAGCAGCTTACGGGGGGCCTACACAGATACGCAGTATTTT.